These 6 T cell receptor beta chains were all obtained from the same sample, sequenced in a study of Graves' ophthalmopathy and Graves' hyperthyroidism. RNA transcripts were the source from which TCR beta CDR3 regions were amplified. A first-round RT-PCR used HTBI primers, followed by a second-round multiplex PCR. TCRdb reanalysed the multiplex PCR reads using MiXCR and keeps one entry per CDR3 protein. The sample gives more than 550,000 distinct CDR3 sequences, over 40% of which show up once; over 2.5% is in the top ten. Sequencing used peripheral blood. The source is an adult man with Graves' ophthalmopathy.

This clonotype was seen repeatedly, ten times or more. CDR3 loop: CSAFPGLVLCEQYF. CDR3 in DNA: TGCAGTGCGTTTCCGGGACTAGTTCTTTGCGAGCAGTACTTC. The chain employs TRBV20-1 and TRBJ2-7; 8 bases agree with TRBD2. Germline lookup yields CDR1 DFQATT and CDR2 SNEGSKA (reference sequence). CDR3 length: 14 residues. With 6 bases clipped from V and 6 bases from J, the junction kept 13 bases outside the gene matches.

The rearrangement uses TRBV20-1 and TRBJ1-4; TRBD1 agrees at 9 bases. Germline V gives CDR1 DFQATT, CDR2 SNEGSKA (reference sequence). With V trimmed by 5 bases and J by 12 bases, 10 bases remained unmatched. The CDR3 runs 13 residues. CDR3 in DNA: TGCAGTGCTGGCGATGGACAGGGGCGGGAACTGTTTTTT. This gives the protein CSAGDGQGRELFF.

There are a few counts of this clonotype. The rearrangement joins TRBV12-3 or TRBV12-4 to TRBJ2-7, with TRBD2 identical over 7 bases. The CDR3 extends over 13 amino acids. V was clipped by 6 bases and J by 6 bases; unmatched bases: 8. DNA of the CDR3: TGTGCCAGCAGCCAGTCGTGGGGGGGCGAGCAGTACTTC. Protein sequence: CASSQSWGGEQYF.

The chain couples TRBV7-3 to TRBJ2-2; D is unresolved. The germline V gene has CDR1 SGHTA and CDR2 FQGTGA. The V gene lost 1 base and the J gene lost 0 bases, with 6 bases spanning the gap. The CDR3 has 15 residues. CDR3: CASSLKATNTGELFF. The CDR3 nucleotides are TGTGCCAGCAGCTTAAAGGCTACGAACACCGGGGAGCTGTTTTTT.

V usage is TRBV25-1 and J usage is TRBJ2-6, with 9 bases identical to TRBD1. The germline gives CDR1 MGHDK, CDR2 SYGVNS. The CDR3 is 17 residues long. The V and J ends lost 8 bases and 1 base, in that order; junction bases with no gene match: 9. As DNA, the CDR3 is TGTGCCAGCGTAGGGACAGGGTTTTCGTCTGGGGCCAACGTCCTGACTTTC. Protein sequence: CASVGTGFSSGANVLTF. Full variable domain (rest looked up from reference TRBV25-1 and TRBJ2-6): EADIYQTPRYLVIGTGKKITLECSQTMGHDKMYWYQQDPGMELHLIHYSYGVNSTEKGDLSSESTVSRIRTEHFPLTLESARPSHTSQYLCASVGTGFSSGANVLTFGAGSRLTVL.

The sample holds one count of this clonotype. The J gene is TRBJ1-4, the V gene TRBV7-3, with TRBD1 matching 9 bases. The CDR3 is 17 residues long. Looked up from germline, CDR1 is SGHTA and CDR2 is FQGTGA. Germline trimming cut 3 bases from V and 6 bases from J; bases unmatched to any gene: 11. Here the CDR3 DNA reads TGTGCCAGCAGCTTTCGGGGGACAGGGACGGTTCATGAAAAACTGTTTTTT. As protein: CASSFRGTGTVHEKLFF. Full variable domain (rest looked up from reference TRBV7-3 and TRBJ1-4): GAGVSQTPSNKVTEKGKYVELRCDPISGHTALYWYRQSLGQGPEFLIYFQGTGAADDSGLPNDRFFAVRPEGSVSTLKIQRTERGDSAVYLCASSFRGTGTVHEKLFFGSGTQLSVL.